Listed here are 7 T cell receptor beta chains from one sample, sequenced in a study of CD8 T cells in ankylosing spondylitis. The antigens for these receptors are not known. From the 5' RACE reads, TCRdb called clonotypes with MiXCR, one entry per CDR3 protein. The sample carries about 500,000 distinct CDR3 sequences, roughly 13% recorded once. Study results and caveats: A TCR beta motif made of 7 to 9 highly homologous variants seemed typical of ankylosing spondylitis blood.

Sequenced input: blood, either unsorted or a sorted T cell fraction (not recorded which). The receptors were gathered from a male donor with ankylosing spondylitis.

This sequence joins TRBV5-1 and TRBJ2-1, with no clear D. V lost 3 bases to trimming and J lost 5 bases, with 12 bases between them. This CDR3 comprises 14 residues. Germline loops: CDR1 SGHRS, CDR2 YFSETQ. The CDR3 loop reads CASSSQTSNNEQFF. The CDR3 DNA sequence: TGCGCCAGCAGCTCGCAGACTTCTAACAATGAGCAGTTCTTC. Based on the CDR3 plus reference TRBV5-1 and TRBJ2-1, the full variable domain is KAGVTQTPRYLIKTRGQQVTLSCSPISGHRSVSWYQQTPGQGLQFLFEYFSETQRNKGNFPGRFSGRQFSNSRSEMNVSTLELGDSALYLCASSSQTSNNEQFFGPGTRLTVL.

The chain links TRBV7-2 to TRBJ2-1, with D uncertain. V was trimmed by 1 base and J by 9 bases, leaving 16 bases between them. The CDR3 runs 15 residues. Germline loops: CDR1 SGHTA, CDR2 FQGNSA. The chain's CDR3 is CASSLDSPSRSEQFF. The CDR3 DNA reads TGTGCCAGCAGCTTAGATTCTCCTAGTAGAAGTGAGCAGTTCTTC. Supplemented by reference TRBV7-2 and TRBJ2-1, the full variable domain reads GAGVSQSPSNKVTEKGKDVELRCDPISGHTALYWYRQSLGQGLEFLIYFQGNSAPDKSGLPSDRFSAERTGGSVSTLTIQRTQQEDSAVYLCASSLDSPSRSEQFFGPGTRLTVL.

The chain joins TRBV5-1 to TRBJ2-1; 7 positions agree with TRBD2. The CDR3 loop spans 15 amino acids. Germline lookup yields CDR1 SGHRS and CDR2 YFSETQ. Trimming took 3 bases from V and 5 from J; bases not matched to a gene: 8. CDR3 sequence: CASSSDFAGDNEQFF. CDR3 nucleotides: TGCGCCAGCAGCTCCGACTTTGCGGGAGACAATGAGCAGTTCTTC.

The chain recombines TRBV11-2 with TRBJ1-4, with D tentatively TRBD1 (6 bases). The CDR3 is 14 amino acids. CDR1 SGHAT and CDR2 FQNNGV come from the germline V gene. Trimming removed 4 bases at V and 7 bases at J, with 13 bases between. DNA of the CDR3: TGTGCCAGCAGCTCGGGACAATTTTCTGAAAAACTGTTTTTT. Translation gives CASSSGQFSEKLFF.

The chain uses TRBV27 and TRBJ2-6; D gene uncertain. From germline, CDR1 is MNHEY and CDR2 SMNVEV (reference sequence). Trimming left V 0 bases short and J 0 bases short, with 6 bases between. The CDR3 extends over 16 amino acids. CDR3 DNA: TGTGCCAGCAGTTTATCGGGGTACTCTGGGGCCAACGTCCTGACTTTC. Translation gives CASSLSGYSGANVLTF.

This clonotype was counted only a few times. The V and J genes are TRBV5-1 and TRBJ2-3; perhaps TRBD1 as D (5 bases). CDR1 and CDR2 from the germline V gene are SGHRS and YFSETQ. The CDR3 is 12 amino acids. V was clipped by 4 bases and J by 10 bases, with 13 bases between them. The CDR3 nucleotides read TGCGCCAGCAGCATAGACAGTGAGTCGCAGTATTTT. Translation gives CASSIDSESQYF.

This clonotype was counted at least ten times. This chain uses TRBV12-3 or TRBV12-4 with TRBJ2-1, with D perhaps matching TRBD2 (6 bases). This CDR3 is 15 amino acids long. V was cut by 7 bases and J by 2 bases, with 15 bases left in between. CDR3 sequence: CASTPLGGTYNEQFF. CDR3 DNA: TGTGCCAGCACTCCGCTCGGGGGAACCTACAATGAGCAGTTCTTC.